These T cell receptor beta chains were read from a single sample in a study of beta chain features in type 1 diabetes. Assay used: immunoSEQ multiplex PCR; TCRdb lists only in-frame clones, some missing. The data show roughly 300,000 clones, with 14% seen just once and over 5.5% held by the top ten. Specimen: central memory CD4+ T cells from blood. Receptors originate from a man aged 30 to 45 in good health. The CDR3 runs from the conserved cysteine through the conserved F or W. The D gene is left open where the match is weak. Where a row states a size, it is once, few, many or the class of an expanded clone; other rows omit it.

few	TRBV6-6	-	TRBJ1-1	TGTGCCAGCAGTTACTCAAGGATTCGCGGTAACACTGAAGCTTTCTTT	CASSYSRIRGNTEAFF
few	TRBV11-2	-	TRBJ1-2	TGTGCCAGCAGCTCCTCGGACGGGTATGGCTACACCTTC	CASSSSDGYGYTF
-	TRBV29-1	-	TRBJ2-6	TGCAGCGGATCCTCTGGGGCCAACGTCCTGACTTTC	CSGSSGANVLTF
few	TRBV5-4	TRBD2	TRBJ2-3	TGTGCCAGCAGCTCGGGACTAGCGAGAAGCACAGATACGCAGTATTTT	CASSSGLARSTDTQYF
-	TRBV2	-	TRBJ2-7	TGTGCCAGCAGTCAAATTTCCGGGACCTTCTACGAGCAGTACTTC	CASSQISGTFYEQYF
few	TRBV5-4	-	TRBJ2-2	TGTGCCAGCAGCTTTCCCGGGGGTGCCGGGGAGCTGTTTTTT	CASSFPGGAGELFF
few	TRBV11-2	-	TRBJ2-1	TGTGCCAGCAGCTCCATGGGGAATGAGCAGTTCTTC	CASSSMGNEQFF
-	TRBV4-3	-	TRBJ2-6	TGCGCCAGCAGCCAAGAAGGAGCCGGGGTTGGGGCCAACGTCCTGACTTTC	CASSQEGAGVGANVLTF
-	TRBV9	-	TRBJ2-5	TGTGCCAGCAGCGTAGGAGGGACTGCCACGTTGGAGACCCAGTACTTC	CASSVGGTATLETQYF
few	TRBV5-6	-	TRBJ2-5	TGTGCCAGCAGCTTGGTTGGGGATGAGACCCAGTACTTC	CASSLVGDETQYF
few	TRBV5-1	-	TRBJ1-1	TGCGCCAGCTCTTCCGCAGGCAATGAAGCTTTCTTT	CASSSAGNEAFF
few	TRBV9	TRBD1	TRBJ2-2	TGTGCCAGCAGCGTCTGGGACAGAAACACCGGGGAGCTGTTTTTT	CASSVWDRNTGELFF
few	TRBV7-8	-	TRBJ2-1	TGTGCCAGCAGCTTAGGGACCGCTTCCGAGCAGTTCTTC	CASSLGTASEQFF
few	TRBV11-2	-	TRBJ2-5	TGTGCCAGCAGCCCCCCCCTTGAGACCCAGTACTTC	CASSPPLETQYF
many	TRBV5-5	-	TRBJ2-1	TGTGCCAGCAGCTTTGCAGCGTACAATGAGCAGTTCTTC	CASSFAAYNEQFF
few	TRBV5-4	TRBD2	TRBJ2-5	TGTGCCAGCAGCCCGGCAGGTAGCGGGGGAGAGACCCAGTACTTC	CASSPAGSGGETQYF
few	TRBV18	-	TRBJ2-1	TGTGCCAGCTCTTACCTCCCGCCGCCTAGATCCAATGAGCAGTTCTTC	CASSYLPPPRSNEQFF
-	TRBV7-9	-	TRBJ2-3	TGTGCCAGCAGCACCAGGACTAGCACAGATACGCAGTATTTT	CASSTRTSTDTQYF
many	TRBV27	TRBD1	TRBJ2-1	TGTGCCAGCAGTCACGGACAGGGGGCCTACAATGAGCAGTTCTTC	CASSHGQGAYNEQFF
many	TRBV13	-	TRBJ1-1	TGTGCCAGCAGCTTAGCGGGGGGCTACACTGAAGCTTTCTTT	CASSLAGGYTEAFF
-	TRBV4-1	-	TRBJ1-1	TGCGCCAGCAGCCATCCCTACGCTGAAGCTTTCTTT	CASSHPYAEAFF
few	TRBV29-1	-	TRBJ1-2	TGCAGCGTTGTCGGCGGAAACTATGGCTACACCTTC	CSVVGGNYGYTF
few	TRBV4-3	-	TRBJ1-1	TGCGCCAGCAGCCAAGATAGTCTCACTGAAGCTTTCTTT	CASSQDSLTEAFF
-	TRBV19	TRBD1	TRBJ2-4	TGTGCCAGTAAATCAACAGGGGGCGCGAAAAACATTCAGTACTTC	CASKSTGGAKNIQYF
-	TRBV7-2	-	TRBJ1-1	TGTGCCAGCAGCCCCTACACGAGCAGAGAAGCTTTCTTT	CASSPYTSREAFF
-	TRBV9	-	TRBJ1-5	TGTGCCAGCAGCGTAGAACCTAATCAGCCCCAGCATTTT	CASSVEPNQPQHF
few	TRBV2	TRBD1	TRBJ2-7	TGTGCCACCGGACAGGGGGCGTACGAGCAGTACTTC	CATGQGAYEQYF
few	TRBV5-4	-	TRBJ2-7	TGTGCCAGCAGCTTGGGGATCAAGGGGTCGTCCGTGGTAAAGCAGTACTTC	CASSLGIKGSSVVKQYF
few	TRBV7-2	TRBD2	TRBJ2-3	TGTGCCAGCAGCCTCGGACTAGCGGGGGGGTTGGGAGATACGCAGTATTTT	CASSLGLAGGLGDTQYF
few	TRBV6-6	-	TRBJ2-3	TGTGCCAGCAGTTACTCAGGGGGGACGCAGTATTTT	CASSYSGGTQYF
-	TRBV19	-	TRBJ1-2	TGTGCCAGTGTAGAAACTCGGGGCGTATATGGCTACACCTTC	CASVETRGVYGYTF
-	TRBV6-1	TRBD2	TRBJ2-1	TGTGCCAGCAGTGAGGGAGGGCTTAACAATGAGCAGTTCTTC	CASSEGGLNNEQFF
-	TRBV19	-	TRBJ1-5	TGTGCCAGTATGGCGAGCCTCAATCAGCCCCAGCATTTT	CASMASLNQPQHF
-	TRBV7-2	-	TRBJ2-1	TGTGCCAGCACCCTCGGCAGCTCCTACAATGAGCAGTTCTTC	CASTLGSSYNEQFF
many	TRBV6-5	TRBD2	TRBJ2-5	TGTGCCAGCAGTTACCACTTAGCGGGAAGAGAGACCCAGTACTTC	CASSYHLAGRETQYF
-	TRBV6-1	TRBD1	TRBJ2-4	TGTGCCAGCAGTGAAATGGTTAGGCAGGGGGCCCTCCCGACGTACTTC	CASSEMVRQGALPTYF
-	TRBV19	TRBD2	TRBJ2-3	TGTGCCAGTAGTCCGACTAGCAGAGCCTCCCCTGCCACAGATACGCAGTATTTT	CASSPTSRASPATDTQYF
few	TRBV7-8	TRBD1	TRBJ1-2	TGTGCCAGCAGCTCACCGAATCAGGGGGATGGCTACACCTTC	CASSSPNQGDGYTF
-	TRBV6-5	TRBD2	TRBJ2-3	TGTGCCAGCAGTTACCGGAGTAGCGGGGGACCAGATACGCAGTATTTT	CASSYRSSGGPDTQYF
few	TRBV7-3	TRBD2	TRBJ2-1	TGTGCCAGCAGCTTCGGCCTAGCGGTCTACAATGAGCAGTTCTTC	CASSFGLAVYNEQFF
-	TRBV7-2	-	TRBJ2-7	TGTGCCAGCAGCTTAGATACTAGGGAGGTCGAGCAGTACTTC	CASSLDTREVEQYF
-	TRBV11-2	-	TRBJ2-1	TGTGCCAGCCTACTGGACCGAAACAATGAGCAGTTCTTC	CASLLDRNNEQFF
-	TRBV11-2	TRBD1	TRBJ1-2	TGTGCCAGCAGCGATAGTAGCGGATGGACAGGGTATGGCTACACCTTC	CASSDSSGWTGYGYTF
few	TRBV27	-	TRBJ2-5	TGTGCCAGCGGACAAGAGACCCAGTACTTC	CASGQETQYF
-	TRBV6-1	-	TRBJ1-2	TGTGCCAGCAGTGATATGACGGCCTCCCGGAGAAATGGCTACACCTTC	CASSDMTASRRNGYTF
-	TRBV6-5	-	TRBJ2-2	TGTGCCAGCGCCAGGGGGGACGGGGAGCTGTTTTTT	CASARGDGELFF
few	TRBV5-6	TRBD2	TRBJ2-5	TGTGCCAGCAGCTTCACTCGACTAGCGGGGGGACTCAGAGAGACCCAGTACTTC	CASSFTRLAGGLRETQYF
few	TRBV5-6	TRBD2	TRBJ2-1	TGTGCCAGCAGCTTGGTTCTAGCGGGAGGGCCGAGCTCCTACAATGAGCAGTTCTTC	CASSLVLAGGPSSYNEQFF
few	TRBV29-1	-	TRBJ1-2	TGCAGCGTTGGCAACCCTCTCGCACAACCGGGACGCACGAAGCTGTATGGCTACACCTTC	CSVGNPLAQPGRTKLYGYTF
-	TRBV7-6	TRBD1	TRBJ2-7	TGTGCCAGCAGCTTAGCTGGACAGGGGGCGTTCGAGCAGTACTTC	CASSLAGQGAFEQYF